What follows are 3 T cell receptor beta chains derived from one specimen sequenced in a study of tumor-infiltrating lymphocytes in primary liver carcinoma. Without any cell sorting, roughly 18-30 mg of bulk tissue yielded co-extracted RNA and DNA. A primer in the constant region served to generate TCR beta cDNA from approximately 450 ng of total RNA. Sequencing libraries for TCR beta derived from three nested multiplex PCR rounds that used slightly modified ARM-PCR. The first two PCR rounds used TRBV1-TRBV30 forward primers with a C-beta reverse primer, 10 to 11 cycles each. Via MiXCR, TCRdb re-called the multiplex PCR reads, giving one row per CDR3 protein. The profile shows 50,000 to 60,000 distinct CDR3 sequences, around 77% of them singletons. Sequencing used liver tumor tissue from sampling region 5. The subset was: tumor region T5, tumor centre. The receptor set was obtained from a man in his forties or fifties with primary liver carcinoma and hepatitis B virus infection.

CDR3: CSVETGWNQSQYF. The CDR3 DNA sequence: TGCAGCGTTGAGACAGGGTGGAATCAGTCCCAGTATTTT. This chain links TRBV29-1 with TRBJ1-5; 7 nucleotides align to TRBD1. The end of the DNA is better explained by TRBJ2-3, so the J call may be wrong. Germline CDR1 and CDR2: SQVTM and ANQGSEA. The CDR3 has 13 amino acids.

Note on this clonotype: One end of the junction fails to match germline, which may point to a read error. This chain uses TRBV7-9 with TRBJ1-4; 7 bases are a match to TRBD1. The CDR3 runs 13 residues. Germline CDR1 reads SEHNR; CDR2 reads FQNEAQ (reference sequence). CDR3 protein: CASTLTGREKLLF. As DNA, the CDR3 is TGTGCCAGCACGCTGACAGGGAGGGAAAAACTGCTTTTT.

A note on this clonotype: This is likely a read error, given that the CDR3 carries no conserved phenylalanine or tryptophan at its end. The chain combines TRBV5-6 with TRBJ2-1; D is perhaps TRBD1 (5 bases). From germline, CDR1 is SGHDT and CDR2 YYEEEE. The CDR3 runs 15 residues. V was cut by 1 base and J by 10 bases, with 18 bases left in between. The CDR3 protein is CASSLRLGALKEQFS. The CDR3 DNA sequence: TGTGCCAGCAGCTTGCGGCTAGGGGCCTTAAAAGAGCAGTTCTCC.